This TCR beta chain originates from a study of blood T cell repertoires in COVID-19. Overall study: From T cells, B-cell-depleted T cells, or PBMCs came the material, which was cDNA or gDNA.

Original analysis: By means of reference gene primer amplification, nucleated cell counts were estimated. Only in-frame clones appear in the TCRdb table, and some are missing; sequencing was by immunoSEQ multiplex PCR. That table is the source of V, J and clone size, and D and trimming were worked out from the DNA. The sample carries 70,000 to 80,000 clones, roughly 80% recorded once. Sequenced: peripheral blood. The receptor comes from a human donor in a cohort sampled during active COVID-19.

The CDR3 bases are TGTGCCACCAGTGATCCGATCGGAGGTCGGGGGAATGAGCAGTTCTTC. The encoded protein is CATSDPIGGRGNEQFF. The chain recombines TRBV24-1 with TRBJ2-1; perhaps TRBD2 as D (6 bases). The V and J ends lost 3 bases and 7 bases respectively, with 18 bases between them. Per germline, CDR1 KGHDR and CDR2 SFDVKD. This CDR3 is 16 amino acids long.